Each of the 23 T cell receptor beta chains below was sequenced from the same sample in a study of shared T cell receptors in the human thymus. Sequencing was performed with immunoSEQ multiplex PCR; in TCRdb, only in-frame clones are kept and a portion is missing. The table has hundreds of thousands of clones, roughly 90% seen once. In addition, the sample was reused for a study of human thymus T cells.

The sample comprised thymocytes. The receptors here all came from a boy under two years old with a congenital heart defect.

The chain has TRBV19 and TRBJ2-5; D unresolved. Germline lookup yields CDR1 LNHDA and CDR2 SQIVND (reference sequence). V dropped 1 base and J dropped 5 bases, with 11 bases sitting between them. There are 14 residues in the CDR3. CDR3: CASSIVPGWETQYF. CDR3 DNA: TGTGCCAGTAGTATAGTACCGGGTTGGGAGACCCAGTACTTC.

The V and J genes are TRBV28 and TRBJ1-5; 9 bases are a match to TRBD1. The V and J ends lost 3 bases and 4 bases, in that order; junction bases with no gene match: 13. The CDR3 sequence is 18 residues long. Per the germline V gene, CDR1 is MDHEN and CDR2 is SYDVKM. For the CDR3, the DNA is TGTGCCAGCAGTTTCAGGGACAGGGCAATTCGGGTAAATCAGCCCCAGCATTTT. It translates to CASSFRDRAIRVNQPQHF.

V and J are TRBV4-3 and TRBJ1-5; 7 bases line up with TRBD1. Germline V gene lookup returns CDR1 LGHNA and CDR2 YSLEER. With V trimmed by 4 bases and J by 3 bases, 12 bases remained unmatched. The CDR3 spans 17 residues. This CDR3 is CASSPNRGGWINQPQHF. The DNA for the CDR3 is TGCGCCAGCAGCCCCAACAGGGGTGGATGGATCAATCAGCCCCAGCATTTT.

The chain is built from TRBV28 and TRBJ1-5; a possible D gene is TRBD1 (5 bases). Per the germline V gene, CDR1 is MDHEN and CDR2 is SYDVKM. This CDR3 has 13 amino acids. V lost 5 bases to trimming and J lost 7 bases, with 12 bases between them. CDR3 protein: CASSRLGGQPQHF. CDR3 in DNA: TGTGCCAGCAGTCGGCTCGGGGGACAGCCCCAGCATTTT.

CDR3 residues: CSVSTGGTEAFF. The CDR3 nucleotides read TGCAGCGTTTCCACCGGGGGAACTGAAGCTTTCTTT. V usage is TRBV29-1 and J usage is TRBJ1-1; D may be TRBD1 (5 bases). This CDR3 spans 12 amino acids. Deletions cut 5 bases from V and 5 bases from J, with 12 bases between. CDR1 and CDR2 (germline): SQVTM, ANQGSEA. Full variable domain (rest looked up from reference TRBV29-1 and TRBJ1-1): SAVISQKPSRDICQRGTSLTIQCQVDSQVTMMFWYRQQPGQSLTLIATANQGSEATYESGFVIDKFPISRPNLTFSTLTVSNMSPEDSSIYLCSVSTGGTEAFFGQGTRLTVV.

The V call is TRBV2, the J call TRBJ2-1; a possible D gene is TRBD2 (5 bases). The CDR3 is made up of 15 amino acids. V lost 10 bases and J lost 6, with 22 bases in between. Germline loops: CDR1 SNHLY, CDR2 FYNNEI. The CDR3 region is CATKEGTGYFNEQFF. The CDR3 nucleotides read TGTGCCACCAAAGAGGGAACGGGATACTTCAATGAGCAGTTCTTC.

The rearrangement links TRBV5-4 to TRBJ2-7; 7 bases are a match to TRBD2. With 4 bases clipped from V and 2 bases from J, the junction kept 3 bases outside the gene matches. CDR3 size: 13 residues. Germline V lookup: CDR1 SGHNT, CDR2 YYREEE (reference sequence). The CDR3 nucleotides are TGTGCCAGCAGCCCGGGGACTACCTACGAGCAGTACTTC. It translates to CASSPGTTYEQYF.

The chain is built from TRBV10-3 and TRBJ2-6, with unresolved D. V dropped 6 bases and J dropped 0 bases, with 12 bases sitting between them. This CDR3 region has 16 residues. Germline V lookup: CDR1 ENHRY, CDR2 SYGVKD. CDR3 sequence (DNA): TGTGCCATCAGCGTTCGACACCTCTCTGGGGCCAACGTCCTGACTTTC. Its translation: CAISVRHLSGANVLTF.

In its sample, this clone was seen a few times. The genes are TRBV30 and TRBJ1-2; 9 nucleotides line up with TRBD1. Germline CDR1 is GTSNPN and CDR2 is SVGIG (reference sequence). V was pared by 3 bases and J by 5 bases, with 10 bases of the junction left unmatched. CDR3 length equals 15 residues. CDR3 nucleotides: TGTGCCTGGAGGGTTGACAGGGGGTTTGAGTATGGCTACACCTTC. Translated, it gives CAWRVDRGFEYGYTF.

V is TRBV11-2 and J is TRBJ2-7, with a possible D match to TRBD1 (7 bases). CDR1 is SGHAT and CDR2 is FQNNGV in the germline V gene. There are 17 residues in the CDR3. V lost 5 bases and J 5 bases, leaving 25 bases between the germline ends. The CDR3 loop reads CASSPGARGTPRDEQYF. CDR3 DNA sequence: TGTGCCAGCAGCCCGGGGGCCAGGGGGACACCTCGAGACGAGCAGTACTTC.

CDR3 region: CASRNRYGQPNTGELFF. The CDR3 DNA is TGCGCCAGCAGAAACCGCTATGGACAACCGAACACCGGGGAGCTGTTTTTT. The chain uses TRBV10-2 and TRBJ2-2; weak D call: TRBD1 (5 bases). CDR1 is WSHSY, CDR2 SAAADI, per germline. CDR3 length equals 17 residues. Between the trimmed V and J ends, which lost 6 bases and 0 bases, there was a span of 17 bases.

For this clone: One end of the junction fails to match germline, which may point to a read error. The sample contains more than one DNA sequence encoding this CDR3. The chain joins TRBV5-1 to TRBJ2-7; 9 bases fit TRBD1. Germline V gene sequence: CDR1 SGHRS, CDR2 YFSETQ. The CDR3 runs 19 residues. As DNA, the CDR3 is TGCGCCAGCAGCTGCAGGGGACAGGGTAAAGGCGACAACGACTACGAACAGTACTTC. Its protein product is CASSCRGQGKGDNDYEQYF.

The chain carries TRBV14 and TRBJ2-7; a possible D gene is TRBD2 (6 bases). CDR3 length: 16 residues. The V end was cut by 3 bases, the J end by 5 bases, with 20 bases between. The V gene's germline CDR1 is SGHDN and CDR2 FVKESK. Written as DNA, the CDR3 is TGTGCCAGCAGCCACTTACTAGTTCCGGGAGACCACGAGCAGTACTTC. Protein product: CASSHLLVPGDHEQYF.

Only a few counts were recorded for this clone. V usage is TRBV11-2 and J usage is TRBJ2-3, with 8 positions matching TRBD2. Losses at the gene ends were 1 base for V and 4 bases for J; bases not matched to a gene: 7. Germline V lookup: CDR1 SGHAT, CDR2 FQNNGV. The CDR3 spans 16 residues. CDR3 coding DNA: TGTGCCAGCAGCTTAGGCTCCGGGACTAGAGCAGATACGCAGTATTTT. As protein: CASSLGSGTRADTQYF. Variable domain in full (rest from reference TRBV11-2 and TRBJ2-3): EAGVAQSPRYKIIEKRQSVAFWCNPISGHATLYWYQQILGQGPKLLIQFQNNGVVDDSQLPKDRFSAERLKGVDSTLKIQPAKLEDSAVYLCASSLGSGTRADTQYFGPGTRLTVL.

The V gene is TRBV11-3, the J gene TRBJ1-5; perhaps TRBD1 as D (6 bases). From germline, CDR1 is SGHNT and CDR2 YENEEA. There are 13 residues in the CDR3. The V end was cut by 5 bases, the J end by 4 bases, with 9 bases between. Here the CDR3 reads CASSIGQNQPQHF. CDR3 sequence (DNA): TGTGCCAGCAGCATCGGACAGAATCAGCCCCAGCATTTT. The whole variable domain, filled in from reference TRBV11-3 and TRBJ1-5, reads EAGVVQSPRYKIIEKKQPVAFWCNPISGHNTLYWYLQNLGQGPELLIRYENEEAVDDSQLPKDRFSAERLKGVDSTLKIQPAELGDSAVYLCASSIGQNQPQHFGDGTRLSIL.

Comment on this clone: The sample holds other DNA sequences that translate to the same CDR3. V gene TRBV27 combines with J gene TRBJ2-7; D may be TRBD2 (5 bases). The CDR3 loop spans 13 amino acids. Trimming took 1 base from V and 2 from J, leaving 6 bases between them. Germline V gives CDR1 MNHEY, CDR2 SMNVEV (reference sequence). The CDR3 protein is CASSLWGAYEQYF. DNA of the CDR3: TGTGCCAGCAGTTTATGGGGAGCCTACGAGCAGTACTTC.

V and J are TRBV11-2 and TRBJ2-2, with a tentative D call TRBD1 (5 bases). Deletions cut 5 bases from V and 4 bases from J, with 8 bases between. The CDR3 length is 13 residues. Germline-derived CDR1 and CDR2 are SGHAT and FQNNGV. CDR3 coding DNA: TGTGCCAGCAGCCCTAGGGGCACCGGGGAGCTGTTTTTT. This encodes CASSPRGTGELFF.

The chain uses TRBV7-2 and TRBJ2-3; 10 bases are a match to TRBD2. The CDR3 has 17 residues. Germline V gene lookup returns CDR1 SGHTA and CDR2 FQGNSA. Trimming removed 5 bases from V and 2 bases from J; junction bases left unmatched: 10. This CDR3 reads CASSRGLAVRLTDTQYF. CDR3 DNA sequence: TGTGCCAGCAGCCGTGGACTAGCGGTACGCCTCACAGATACGCAGTATTTT.

V gene TRBV10-3 combines with J gene TRBJ2-1, with 10 bases fitting TRBD2. The CDR3 consists of 19 residues. CDR1 is ENHRY and CDR2 is SYGVKD in the germline V gene. V was clipped by 3 bases and J by 5 bases; unmatched bases: 16. CDR3 DNA sequence: TGTGCCATCAGTGACCCCCGGAGGACTAGCGGAATAAGGCACAATGAGCAGTTCTTC. It encodes CAISDPRRTSGIRHNEQFF.

The chain uses TRBV10-1 and TRBJ2-2; D is undetermined. This CDR3 contains 17 residues. Trimming removed 3 bases at V and 2 bases at J, with 16 bases between. CDR1 and CDR2 (germline): WNHNN, SYGVQD (reference sequence). CDR3 nucleotide sequence: TGCGCCAGCAGTGATTCTCAGGCCTGTAGAAACACCGGGGAGCTGTTTTTT. This encodes CASSDSQACRNTGELFF.

The chain uses TRBV18 and TRBJ2-7; 13 bases match TRBD2. There are 15 residues in the CDR3. Germline CDR1 KGHSH, CDR2 LQKENI. V shed 6 bases and J 5 bases; nucleotides not matched to a gene: 7. As DNA, the CDR3 is TGTGCCAGCTCGCGGACTAGCGGGAGAGACGACGAGCAGTACTTC. It encodes CASSRTSGRDDEQYF.

The V call is TRBV27, the J call TRBJ2-7; 8 nucleotides match TRBD2. The CDR3 is 18 amino acids. V dropped 0 bases and J dropped 2; count of bases not matched to a gene: 12. Per germline, CDR1 MNHEY and CDR2 SMNVEV (reference sequence). The CDR3: CASSLSSRSGSPTYEQYF. The DNA of the CDR3 is TGTGCCAGCAGTTTATCGTCCCGGAGCGGGAGCCCTACCTACGAGCAGTACTTC.

This clone came up once. The rearrangement uses TRBV5-4 and TRBJ1-2, with 9 positions matching TRBD1. The trim removed 5 bases at V and 6 bases at J, leaving 2 bases unmatched. Germline V gene sequence: CDR1 SGHNT, CDR2 YYREEE (reference sequence). The CDR3 loop spans 12 amino acids. CDR3 loop: CASRQGAHGYTF. As DNA, the CDR3 is TGTGCCAGCAGACAGGGGGCGCATGGCTACACCTTC.